This T cell receptor beta chain was profiled in a study of response to subunit inactivated influenza vaccine. Findings of the study overall: Each seasonal influenza vaccination recruits few new T cells, the authors suggested.

Notes on this clonotype: Antigen: not known. One junction end disagrees with the germline gene, perhaps due to a read error.

Per the germline V gene, CDR1 is SQVTM and CDR2 is ANQGSEA. The CDR3 spans 13 residues. MiXCR was run by TCRdb on the RT-PCR reads, yielding one entry per CDR3 protein. Here the sample spans 500,000 to 750,000 distinct CDR3 sequences, 12% to 15% being singletons. The genes are TRBV29-1 and TRBJ2-3, with 9 bases fitting TRBD2. The source was PBMCs from blood, collected about 13 days after vaccination. This clonotype was sampled from a man aged 50-59 years who received an inactivated influenza vaccine. The CDR3 loop reads CSSTGAREGRRDF. CDR3 DNA: TGCAGCTCTACAGGGGCGCGGGAGGGCCGTCGGGATTTT.